This is a list of T cell receptor beta chains from one sample in a study of T cells after yellow fever vaccination. TCRdb re-derived calls from the 5' RACE reads in MiXCR, one entry per CDR3 protein. The sample shows under 90,000 distinct CDR3 sequences, more than 6.5% of them seen only once. The input for sequencing was CD8+ T cells sorted from PBMCs, taken more than 40 days after the first yellow fever vaccination. The receptors were gathered from a young man who received the YFV17D yellow fever vaccine. CDR3s include the opening cysteine and the closing phenylalanine or tryptophan. D genes are given only for firm matches. The size of a clone is reported for some rows only, either as once, few or many, or as a class for expanded clones.

J	D	V	size	length	DNA	CDR3
TRBJ2-1	NA	TRBV3-1	many	11	TGTGCCAGCAGCCGCATGAGTGAGCAGTTCTTC	CASSRMSEQFF
TRBJ1-5	NA	TRBV27	NA	14	TGTGCCAGCAGTAGATCAGATAGCAATCAGCCCCAGCATTTT	CASSRSDSNQPQHF
TRBJ2-1	NA	TRBV10-3	many	16	TGTGCCATCAAAGGGGATAGTTCGGACCCCTACAATGAGCAGTTCTTC	CAIKGDSSDPYNEQFF
TRBJ2-2	TRBD2	TRBV15	large	20	TGTGCCACCAGCAGAGATGTAGAGGTGTTGGCTAGCGGGGGGACCGGGGAGCTGTTTTTT	CATSRDVEVLASGGTGELFF
TRBJ2-1	NA	TRBV11-2	NA	16	TGTGCCAGCAGCTTACCCGGAGCGTTGAACTACAATGAGCAGTTCTTC	CASSLPGALNYNEQFF
TRBJ2-1	TRBD2	TRBV6-5	NA	16	TGTGCCAGCAGTTATCAAAGCGGGGGGGCTTTCGATGAGCAGTTCTTC	CASSYQSGGAFDEQFF
TRBJ1-1	NA	TRBV4-3	few	14	TGCGCCAGCAGCCAAGATTCAATTGACACTGAAGCTTTCTTT	CASSQDSIDTEAFF
TRBJ2-3	TRBD1	TRBV11-3	few	15	TGTGCCAGCAGCACAGGGGGCTTAAGAGCAGATACGCAGTATTTT	CASSTGGLRADTQYF
TRBJ2-1	TRBD2	TRBV4-3	many	16	TGCGCCAGCAGCCAAGACGGGGGGGGGTTCTACAATGAGCAGTTCTTC	CASSQDGGGFYNEQFF
TRBJ2-1	TRBD2	TRBV5-4	few	16	TGTGCCAGCAGCTTGGGACTAGCGGGGAACTACAATGAGCAGTTCTTC	CASSLGLAGNYNEQFF
TRBJ2-1	TRBD2	TRBV6-4	NA	18	TGTGCCAGCAGTGCGGACGGGACTAGCTTTTCCCCCTACAATGAGCAGTTCTTC	CASSADGTSFSPYNEQFF
TRBJ2-1	NA	TRBV7-9	many	16	TGTGCCAGCAGCTTAGGGCTACAGGGAGTAGGGAATGAGCAGTTCTTC	CASSLGLQGVGNEQFF
TRBJ1-1	NA	TRBV7-6	many	15	TGTGCCAGCAGCTTAGCCCCGGAGATGAACACTGAAGCTTTCTTT	CASSLAPEMNTEAFF
TRBJ1-2	NA	TRBV7-8	many	15	TGTGCCAGCAGCGAACGCCCCGCGGGGGTCTATGGCTACACCTTC	CASSERPAGVYGYTF
TRBJ1-4	NA	TRBV20-1	NA	15	TGCAGTGCCCACCTAGGGGGTTTAACTAATGAAAAACTGTTTTTT	CSAHLGGLTNEKLFF
TRBJ2-7	NA	TRBV21-1	many	14	TGTGCCAGCAGCGCCCTCCAGGGGGCAGGGGAGCAGTACTTC	CASSALQGAGEQYF
TRBJ2-1	NA	TRBV5-1	many	15	TGCGCCAGCCGGGACGGCACCCTCTCCTACAATGAGCAGTTCTTC	CASRDGTLSYNEQFF
TRBJ2-7	NA	TRBV6-6	few	12	TGTGCCAGCAGTTTCGAGGTATACGAGCAGTACTTC	CASSFEVYEQYF
TRBJ1-2	TRBD1	TRBV4-1	NA	14	TGCGCCAGCAGCCCCAGACAGGGGGACCATGGCTACACCTTC	CASSPRQGDHGYTF
TRBJ1-2	NA	TRBV9	NA	16	TGTGCCAGCAGCGTAGGGGGGGGGACAACTAACTATGGCTACACCTTC	CASSVGGGTTNYGYTF
TRBJ2-5	TRBD2	TRBV2	NA	15	TGTGCCAGCCTCGGACTAGCGGGGGGCCAAGAGACCCAGTACTTC	CASLGLAGGQETQYF
TRBJ1-2	TRBD1	TRBV12-3/TRBV12-4	NA	13	TGTGCCAGCAGTTTAAGGGACAGAGATGGCTACACCTTC	CASSLRDRDGYTF
TRBJ2-2	NA	TRBV7-9	many	15	TGTGCCAGCAGCTTAACAGGGAGGAACACCGGGGAGCTGTTTTTT	CASSLTGRNTGELFF
TRBJ2-7	TRBD1	TRBV20-1	many	13	TGCAGTGGGAGGGACAGGGAACCTTACGAGCAGTACTTC	CSGRDREPYEQYF
TRBJ2-3	TRBD2	TRBV28	many	16	TGTGCCAGCAGAATCACCGGGACTAGCAGCACAGATACGCAGTATTTT	CASRITGTSSTDTQYF
TRBJ1-2	NA	TRBV7-2	NA	13	TGTGCCAGCAGCCAATACTATAGGGGTGGCTACACCTTC	CASSQYYRGGYTF
TRBJ2-7	NA	TRBV30	NA	16	TGTGCCTGGAGTCTCCCCCCCGGGACACCAACCTACGAGCAGTACTTC	CAWSLPPGTPTYEQYF
TRBJ2-1	TRBD2	TRBV9	NA	18	TGTGCCAGCAGCTCCGGGACTAGCGGGGGGCGCGTCTACAATGAGCAGTTCTTC	CASSSGTSGGRVYNEQFF
TRBJ2-1	NA	TRBV6-2/TRBV6-3	many	13	TGTGCCAGCAGTTACTCGGTGTACAATGAGCAGTTCTTC	CASSYSVYNEQFF
TRBJ2-5	TRBD1	TRBV5-5	many	15	TGTGCCAGCAGCGGCCGGGACAGGGGGCAAGAGACCCAGTACTTC	CASSGRDRGQETQYF
TRBJ1-1	NA	TRBV6-5	NA	13	TGTGCCAGCAGTTACAAGGAGGGCACTGAAGCTTTCTTT	CASSYKEGTEAFF
TRBJ2-2	NA	TRBV6-6	many	12	TGTGCCAGCAGTTACGCCACCGGGGAGCTGTTTTTT	CASSYATGELFF
TRBJ1-1	TRBD1	TRBV5-1	many	14	TGCGCCAGCAGTCCTAAAGGGGGCAAGGCTGAAGCTTTCTTT	CASSPKGGKAEAFF
TRBJ2-7	TRBD1	TRBV6-1	NA	15	TGTGCCAGCAGACCAGAAACGGGACAGGGGGCGGTTGGGTACTTC	CASRPETGQGAVGYF
TRBJ2-1	TRBD1	TRBV20-1	many	14	TGCAGTGCTCCCGGACAGGTTAGGTTCAATGAGCAGTTCTTC	CSAPGQVRFNEQFF